The TCR beta chain described here comes from a study of early T cells in non-severe SARS-CoV-2 infection. Study outcomes and limitations: Anti-spike CD8 responses were favored by VDJdb matching, which missed private and CD4 specificities.

A few counts support this clonotype. Its matching antigen is unknown. V was cut by 1 base and J by 6 bases, with 11 bases left in between. CDR1 is DFQATT and CDR2 is SNEGSKA in the germline V gene (reference sequence). The CDR3 is 13 amino acids. Researchers tagged individual cDNA molecules with unique molecular identifiers. TCRdb used MiXCR to reprocess the 5' RACE reads, holding one entry per CDR3 protein. The sample gives 98,000 or so distinct CDR3 sequences, about 12% of which show up once; roughly 4.5% is in the top ten. The sample was whole blood, taken at baseline. The chain has TRBV20-1 and TRBJ2-3; possible D gene TRBD2, 5 bases. The receptor was derived from an adult who was a healthcare worker with PCR-confirmed SARS-CoV-2 infection or an uninfected control (not recorded which). Here the CDR3 reads CSARAHGVDTQYF. The CDR3 coding sequence is TGCAGTGCTAGAGCCCACGGGGTGGATACGCAGTATTTT.